A selection of T cell receptor beta chains follows, all from one sample in a study of T cells expressing NK-cell markers. Following a re-call of the 5' RACE reads, TCRdb has one entry per CDR3 protein and lacks DNA. The sample data list 450,000 to 600,000 distinct CDR3 sequences. Sequencing input: blood T cells: a sorted CD56 or NKG2C T cell subset, CD4+ or CD8+ T cells, or bulk PBMC T cells (not recorded which). The receptors derive from a man between 18 and 29 years old in good health. Each CDR3 is given with its conserved first and last residue. The order of the fields is J gene, V gene, CDR3 protein.

j_gene: TRBJ1-1
v_gene: TRBV6-1
CDR3aa: CASSGWGRGTEAFF

j_gene: TRBJ2-5
v_gene: TRBV27
CDR3aa: CASSHYIGGQETQYF

j_gene: TRBJ2-7
v_gene: TRBV20-1
CDR3aa: CSARGAIWSSYEQYF

j_gene: TRBJ2-3
v_gene: TRBV12-3/TRBV12-4
CDR3aa: CASSLFRGGLAGVSTDTQYF

j_gene: TRBJ2-5
v_gene: TRBV2
CDR3aa: CASRLAGRQETQYF

j_gene: TRBJ1-1
v_gene: TRBV27
CDR3aa: CASSPPPQGYYTEAFF

j_gene: TRBJ2-1
v_gene: TRBV5-1
CDR3aa: CASSLKTIRDRVNEQFF

j_gene: TRBJ2-1
v_gene: TRBV5-1
CDR3aa: CASSFGGTSYNEQFF

j_gene: TRBJ1-3
v_gene: TRBV7-8
CDR3aa: CASNAFISGNTIYF

j_gene: TRBJ2-7
v_gene: TRBV10-3
CDR3aa: CAIKNSGKGDEQYF

j_gene: TRBJ2-7
v_gene: TRBV29-1
CDR3aa: CSVGQGVVYEQYF

j_gene: TRBJ1-1
v_gene: TRBV20-1
CDR3aa: CSAKKGHPNTEAFF

j_gene: TRBJ2-1
v_gene: TRBV29-1
CDR3aa: CSVAGGEVRYEQFF

j_gene: TRBJ2-7
v_gene: TRBV20-1
CDR3aa: CSASRRLASYEQYF

j_gene: TRBJ2-2
v_gene: TRBV27
CDR3aa: CASSRTGFAGELFF

j_gene: TRBJ1-2
v_gene: TRBV5-1
CDR3aa: CASSLTDEYNYGYTF

j_gene: TRBJ1-1
v_gene: TRBV12-3/TRBV12-4
CDR3aa: CASRLGQGALNTEAFF

j_gene: TRBJ1-1
v_gene: TRBV6-1
CDR3aa: CASRTTRNTEAFF

j_gene: TRBJ2-5
v_gene: TRBV29-1
CDR3aa: CSAYMLQGTQETQYF

j_gene: TRBJ2-5
v_gene: TRBV7-9
CDR3aa: CASSLGLSQPYF

j_gene: TRBJ2-1
v_gene: TRBV12-3/TRBV12-4
CDR3aa: CASSFDSGTISYNEQFF

j_gene: TRBJ1-1
v_gene: TRBV7-9
CDR3aa: CASSSQGGTEAFF

j_gene: TRBJ1-5
v_gene: TRBV6-1
CDR3aa: CASSLILDQPQHF

j_gene: TRBJ2-5
v_gene: TRBV5-1
CDR3aa: CASSSSRSQYF

j_gene: TRBJ2-7
v_gene: TRBV2
CDR3aa: CAINGTLHYEQYF

j_gene: TRBJ2-3
v_gene: TRBV6-2/TRBV6-3
CDR3aa: CASSARLAGVDTQYF

j_gene: TRBJ2-3
v_gene: TRBV21-1
CDR3aa: CASSKVAAPSTDTQYF

j_gene: TRBJ2-7
v_gene: TRBV4-2
CDR3aa: CASSQSAGASYEQYF

j_gene: TRBJ1-1
v_gene: TRBV12-3/TRBV12-4
CDR3aa: CASRDGTEVVEAFF

j_gene: TRBJ2-1
v_gene: TRBV20-1
CDR3aa: CSAHDSGSYNEQFF

j_gene: TRBJ2-4
v_gene: TRBV20-1
CDR3aa: CSAIFNLKNIQYF

j_gene: TRBJ1-4
v_gene: TRBV5-1
CDR3aa: CASSLAAANYEKLFF

j_gene: TRBJ2-2
v_gene: TRBV5-1
CDR3aa: CASSLKSGTANTGELFF

j_gene: TRBJ1-2
v_gene: TRBV20-1
CDR3aa: CSARGTQGGSGYTF

j_gene: TRBJ2-5
v_gene: TRBV7-9
CDR3aa: CASSASQGPGETQYF

j_gene: TRBJ1-1
v_gene: TRBV27
CDR3aa: CASSYVGHSNTEAFF

j_gene: TRBJ2-7
v_gene: TRBV12-3/TRBV12-4
CDR3aa: CASTFGLGSSYEQYF

j_gene: TRBJ2-5
v_gene: TRBV24-1
CDR3aa: CATSDRYFWGETQYF

j_gene: TRBJ1-1
v_gene: TRBV12-3/TRBV12-4
CDR3aa: CASSFWGGGTEAFF

j_gene: TRBJ2-1
v_gene: TRBV7-2
CDR3aa: CASSLVGARDNEQFF

j_gene: TRBJ1-1
v_gene: TRBV29-1
CDR3aa: CSVYRTGGNTEAFF

j_gene: TRBJ2-7
v_gene: TRBV29-1
CDR3aa: CSGMDLAYEQYF

j_gene: TRBJ1-1
v_gene: TRBV10-3
CDR3aa: CAISILGGLNTEAFF

j_gene: TRBJ2-2
v_gene: TRBV12-3/TRBV12-4
CDR3aa: CASSLVWEGRATGELFF

j_gene: TRBJ2-6
v_gene: TRBV10-3
CDR3aa: CAISESPFDRDSGANVLTF